This record looks at one TCR beta chain sequence and its context. The data originate from a study of blood T cell repertoires in COVID-19. Authors' methods: Reference gene primers were amplified, and this amplification served to estimate nucleated cell counts. Repertoires were generated with immunoSEQ multiplex PCR, while TCRdb's copy carries only in-frame clones and drops some. V and J calls and clone size come straight from that table; D and trimming were deduced from the DNA. In the table there are about 250,000 clones, about 86% of which are singletons. The TCR originated in a man aged 50 to 60 who had recovered from COVID-19. The sequencing input was PBMCs or T cells enriched from blood (not recorded which).

The CDR3 here is CASSLPFSRQVRGYNEQFF. The DNA of the CDR3 is TGTGCCAGCAGTTTACCGTTCTCAAGACAGGTTCGCGGGTACAATGAGCAGTTCTTC. J is TRBJ2-1 and V is TRBV28; maybe TRBD1 (6 bases). Germline V gene lookup returns CDR1 MDHEN and CDR2 SYDVKM. Trimming removed 2 bases from V and 4 bases from J, with 24 bases in between. The CDR3 runs to 19 residues. The full variable domain, in which reference TRBV28 and TRBJ2-1 provide the parts outside the CDR3, is DVKVTQSSRYLVKRTGEKVFLECVQDMDHENMFWYRQDPGLGLRLIYFSYDVKMKEKGDIPEGYSVSREKKERFSLILESASTNQTSMYLCASSLPFSRQVRGYNEQFFGPGTRLTVL.